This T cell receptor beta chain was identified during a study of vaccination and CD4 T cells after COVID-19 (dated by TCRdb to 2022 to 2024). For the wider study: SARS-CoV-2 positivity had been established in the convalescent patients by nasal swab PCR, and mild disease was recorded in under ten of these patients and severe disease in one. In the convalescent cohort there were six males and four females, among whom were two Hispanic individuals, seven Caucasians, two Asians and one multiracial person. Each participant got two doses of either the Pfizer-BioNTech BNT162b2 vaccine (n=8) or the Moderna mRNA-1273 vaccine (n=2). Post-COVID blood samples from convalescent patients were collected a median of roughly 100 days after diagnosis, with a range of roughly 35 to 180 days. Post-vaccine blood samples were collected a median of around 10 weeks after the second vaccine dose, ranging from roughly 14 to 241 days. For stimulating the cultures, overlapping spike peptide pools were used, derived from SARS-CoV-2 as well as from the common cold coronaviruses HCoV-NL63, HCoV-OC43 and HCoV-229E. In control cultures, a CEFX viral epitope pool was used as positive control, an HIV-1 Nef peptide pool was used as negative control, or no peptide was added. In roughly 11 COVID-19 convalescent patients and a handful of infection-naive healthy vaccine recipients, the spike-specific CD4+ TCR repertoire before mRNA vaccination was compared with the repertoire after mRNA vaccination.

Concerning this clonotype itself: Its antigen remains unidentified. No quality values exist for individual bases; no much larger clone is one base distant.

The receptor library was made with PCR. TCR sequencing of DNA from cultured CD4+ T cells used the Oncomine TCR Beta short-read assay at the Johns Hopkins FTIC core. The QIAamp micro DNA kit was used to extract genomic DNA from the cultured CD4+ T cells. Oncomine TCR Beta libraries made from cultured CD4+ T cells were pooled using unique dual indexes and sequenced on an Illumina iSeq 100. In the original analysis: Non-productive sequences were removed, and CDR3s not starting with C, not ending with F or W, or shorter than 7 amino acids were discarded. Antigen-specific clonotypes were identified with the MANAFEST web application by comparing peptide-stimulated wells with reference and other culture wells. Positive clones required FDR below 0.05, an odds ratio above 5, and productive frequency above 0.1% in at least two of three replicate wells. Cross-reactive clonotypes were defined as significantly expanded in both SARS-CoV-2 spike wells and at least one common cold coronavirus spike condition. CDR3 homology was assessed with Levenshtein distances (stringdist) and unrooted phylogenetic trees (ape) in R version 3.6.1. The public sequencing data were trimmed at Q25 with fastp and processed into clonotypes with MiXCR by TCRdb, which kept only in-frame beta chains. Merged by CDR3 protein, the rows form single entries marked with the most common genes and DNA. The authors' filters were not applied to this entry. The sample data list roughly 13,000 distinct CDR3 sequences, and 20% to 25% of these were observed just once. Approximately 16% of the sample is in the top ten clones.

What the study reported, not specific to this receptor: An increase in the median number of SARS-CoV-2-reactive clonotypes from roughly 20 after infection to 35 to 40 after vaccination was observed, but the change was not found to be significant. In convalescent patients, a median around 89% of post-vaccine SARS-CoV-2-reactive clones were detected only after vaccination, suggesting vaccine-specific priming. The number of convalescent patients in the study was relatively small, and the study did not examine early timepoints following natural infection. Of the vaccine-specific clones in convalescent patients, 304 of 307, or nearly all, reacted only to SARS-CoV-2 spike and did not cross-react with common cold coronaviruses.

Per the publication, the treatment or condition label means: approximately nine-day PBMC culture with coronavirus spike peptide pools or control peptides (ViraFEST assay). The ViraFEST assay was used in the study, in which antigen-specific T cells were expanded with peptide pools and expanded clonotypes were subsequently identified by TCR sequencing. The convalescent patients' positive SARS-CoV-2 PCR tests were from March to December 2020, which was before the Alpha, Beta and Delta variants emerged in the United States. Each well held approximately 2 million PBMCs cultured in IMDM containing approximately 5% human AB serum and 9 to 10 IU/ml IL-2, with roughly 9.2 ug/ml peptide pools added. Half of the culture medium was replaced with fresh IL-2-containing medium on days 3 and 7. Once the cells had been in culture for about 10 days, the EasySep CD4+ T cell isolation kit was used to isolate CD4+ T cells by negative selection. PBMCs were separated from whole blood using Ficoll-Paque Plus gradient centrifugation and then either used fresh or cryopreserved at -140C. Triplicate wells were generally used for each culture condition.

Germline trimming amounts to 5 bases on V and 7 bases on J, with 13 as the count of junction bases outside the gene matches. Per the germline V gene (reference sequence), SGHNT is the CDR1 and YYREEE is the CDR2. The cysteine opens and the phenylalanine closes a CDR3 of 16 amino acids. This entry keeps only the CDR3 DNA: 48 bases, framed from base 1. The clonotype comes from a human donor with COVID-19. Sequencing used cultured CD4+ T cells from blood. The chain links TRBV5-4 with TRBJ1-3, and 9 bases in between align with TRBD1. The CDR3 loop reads CASSVGGGQGKNTIYF. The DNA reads TGTGCCAGCAGTGTTGGCGGGGGACAGGGCAAGAACACCATATATTTT.